This T cell receptor beta chain was captured in a study of T-cell memory formation after mild COVID-19. On the study more broadly: There were largely donor-specific TCR clusters.

Germline V gene lookup returns CDR1 SGHVS and CDR2 FQNEAQ. V was pared by 3 bases and J by 2 bases, with 6 bases of the junction left unmatched. CDR3 length equals 15 residues. TCRdb re-derived calls from the 5' RACE reads in MiXCR, one entry per CDR3 protein. The sample carries about 170,000 distinct CDR3 sequences, 13% recorded once. There are a few counts of this clonotype. Input material: PBMCs or a T cell subset sorted from them (not recorded which). This sequence was found in a man in his late teens or twenties who had mild COVID-19 (a few samples of this study predate the infection). Cell type and time point are not known. V and J are TRBV7-8 and TRBJ2-5; TRBD1 aligns across 7 bases. The CDR3 here is CASSLGSGQQETQYF. CDR3 sequence (DNA): TGTGCCAGCAGCTTGGGATCGGGACAGCAAGAGACCCAGTACTTC.